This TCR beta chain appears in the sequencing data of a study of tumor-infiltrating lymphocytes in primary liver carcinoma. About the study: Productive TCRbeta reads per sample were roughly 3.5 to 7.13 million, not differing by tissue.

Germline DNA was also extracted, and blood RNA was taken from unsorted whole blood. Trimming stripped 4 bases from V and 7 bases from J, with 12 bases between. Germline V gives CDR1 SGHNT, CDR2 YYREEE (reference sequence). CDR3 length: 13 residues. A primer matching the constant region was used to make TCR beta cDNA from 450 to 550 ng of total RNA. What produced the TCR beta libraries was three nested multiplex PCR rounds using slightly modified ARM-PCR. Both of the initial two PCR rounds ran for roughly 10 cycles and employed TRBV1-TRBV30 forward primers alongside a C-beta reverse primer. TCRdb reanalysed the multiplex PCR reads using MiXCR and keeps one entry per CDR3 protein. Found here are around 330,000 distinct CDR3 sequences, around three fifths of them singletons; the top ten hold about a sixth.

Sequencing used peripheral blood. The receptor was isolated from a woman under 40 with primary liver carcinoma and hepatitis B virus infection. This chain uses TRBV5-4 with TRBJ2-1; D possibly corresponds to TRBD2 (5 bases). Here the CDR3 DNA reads TGTGCCAGCAGCCTGAGACTAACGAATGAGCAGTTCTTC. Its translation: CASSLRLTNEQFF.